This T cell receptor (beta chain) emerged from a study of memory CD4+ T cells and cytomegalovirus serostatus (dated by TCRdb to between 2018 and 2021). General notes on the study: The cohort comprised about 33 healthy Belgian adults, 9 CMV seropositive and around 25 CMV seronegative. To replicate a published TCR-based CMV serostatus classifier, the study sequenced CD4+ memory TCRbeta repertoires from a Belgian cohort whose cytomegalovirus serostatus was known.

This clone was counted a single time. Its recognized antigen is unknown. Per-base quality was not reported, and no clone a single base away is much larger than it. A FACSAria II was used to sort memory CD4+ T cells, defined as single viable CD3+CD4+CD8-CD45RO+ cells. CMV serostatus was determined using a Roche Elecsys assay that detects serum IgG against CMV pp150, pp28, p38 and p52. Once the samples were thawed, total CD4+ T cells were enriched through positive selection using CD4 magnetic microbeads. The samples came from a different study that was designed specifically to examine the CD4+ T cell memory repertoire. Peripheral blood mononuclear cells were isolated and cryopreserved according to standard operating procedures, and serum was kept at -80 degrees C. CD3-PerCP (BW264/56), CD4-APC (RPA-T4), CD45RO-PE (UCHT1) and CD8-Pacific Orange (3B5) antibodies were used for staining, and non-viable cells were excluded with Sytox blue.

What the authors observed across the whole study: Only CD4+CD45RO+ memory cells were sequenced, unlike the original study, which covered naive and memory CD4+ and CD8+ populations. For predicting CMV serostatus, the median bootstrapped AUC was roughly 0.95 using the original framework and almost 0.93 using a US-trained random forest. On the Belgian cohort, the classifier built on the original framework reached a median bootstrapped AUC of around 0.96, with a 95% CI of 0.76-1.00. Among the 164 previously reported CMV-associated TCRbeta sequences, 67 showed up in the CD4+ memory repertoires, with each one found in between one and five individuals. The results were read as suggesting that the CMV-associated TCR signature is, for the most part, present in the CD4+ memory repertoire.

Including the terminal cysteine and phenylalanine, the CDR3 comprises 16 residues. This entry keeps only the CDR3 DNA: 48 bases, framed from base 1. V is trimmed back by 5 bases and J by 6 bases, and the junction contains 10 bases that no gene match accounts for. CDR1 SNHLY and CDR2 FYNNEI were looked up in the germline V gene. The Quick-DNA Microprep Kit was used to extract genomic DNA from the sorted cells. Amplification of TCRbeta DNA was done with the immunoSEQ hsTCRbeta kit, following the protocol from the manufacturer. TCRbeta libraries were sequenced on an Illumina MiSeq instrument. In the paper's pipeline: After out-of-frame sequences were removed, 2,204,828 distinct TCRbeta sequences remained, averaging about 66,813 per individual. Two values were used to score each individual: the count of some 150 previously reported CMV-associated TCRbeta sequences and the total count of productive distinct TCRbeta sequences. A beta-binomial model was reimplemented in Python, and scikit-learn random forests with default parameters were trained on data from the US cohort. On the Belgian cohort, classifier performance was reported as the median AUC, along with percentile confidence intervals, across 10,000 bootstrap iterations. TCRdb limited this immuneACCESS table to in-frame rearrangements with V and J called. A share of clones is missing; checked studies link under half to unresolved V genes, and the rest is unexplained. The DNA was the basis for D and trimming; V, J and clone size are from that table. This sample is represented by under 55,000 clones; over 60% of them were singletons. The biggest ten clones account for approximately 1.5% of the sample.

The chain was built from TRBV2 and TRBJ1-6; 7 nucleotides in the junction match TRBD1. The receptor was isolated from an adult in good health and CMV-seropositive. The source material was memory CD4+ T cells from blood. The CDR3 sequence is CASSLKDRSLNSPLHF. The base sequence is TGTGCCAGCAGTCTGAAGGACAGGAGCCTTAATTCACCCCTCCACTTT.